The next 6 T cell receptor beta chains were all read from a single sample in a study of T-cell reconstitution after alpha-beta-depleted transplantation in children. This sample's TCRbeta library carried unique molecular identifier barcodes. TCRdb itself ran the PCR reads through MiXCR, one entry per CDR3 protein. The repertoire holds about 830,000 distinct CDR3 sequences, with approximately 15% as singletons. Sample: PBMCs, mostly from graft donor cells, taken 360 days after TCRalphabeta/CD19-depleted stem cell transplant. These receptors came from a male patient between 5 and 17 years old who had a stem cell transplant for acute lymphoblastic leukemia, so the T cells may come from the graft donor.

This chain links TRBV6-1 with TRBJ2-5; D may correspond to TRBD1 or TRBD2 (5 bases each). V was cut by 6 bases and J by 6 bases, with 11 bases left in between. CDR1 is MNHNS, CDR2 SASEGT, per germline. The CDR3 sequence is 12 residues long. CDR3 sequence reads: CASRSEGKTQYF. The CDR3, as DNA: TGTGCCAGCAGGTCCGAGGGGAAGACCCAGTACTTC.

This clonotype occurred many times. The chain couples TRBV12-3 or TRBV12-4 to TRBJ2-7; 7 bases agree with TRBD2. CDR3 length: 13 amino acids. The trim removed 3 bases at V and 3 bases at J, leaving 2 bases unmatched. The DNA of the CDR3 is TGTGCCAGCAGTTTCGGACTAGTCTACGAGCAGTACTTC. Protein product: CASSFGLVYEQYF.

This rearrangement joins TRBV3-1 to TRBJ2-1; D unclear. V was pared by 4 bases and J by 9 bases, with 7 bases between. This CDR3 spans 11 amino acids. The V gene's germline CDR1 is LGHDT and CDR2 YNNKEL (reference sequence). Here the CDR3 reads CASSLKFEQFF. Written as DNA, the CDR3 is TGTGCCAGCAGCCTGAAGTTTGAGCAGTTCTTC.

This clonotype has only a few counts. The chain uses TRBV14 and TRBJ2-3, with D unresolved. Trimming cost V 1 base and J 5 bases, with 13 bases left between them. The CDR3 sequence is 15 residues long. Germline CDR1 reads SGHDN; CDR2 reads FVKESK. The chain's CDR3 is CASSQALPRQDTQYF. As DNA, the CDR3 is TGTGCCAGCAGCCAAGCCCTCCCTAGGCAAGATACGCAGTATTTT.

This clonotype showed up just a few times. The genes are TRBV6-4 and TRBJ1-2; D ambiguous. V dropped 4 bases and J dropped 7 bases, with 16 bases sitting between them. Germline CDR1 reads MRHNA; CDR2 reads SNTAGT. This CDR3 comprises 14 residues. CDR3: CASSGLILGGGYTF. For the CDR3, the DNA is TGTGCCAGCAGTGGCCTGATCCTTGGAGGTGGCTACACCTTC.

The chain combines TRBV18 with TRBJ2-3, with D tentatively TRBD2 (5 bases). V shed 3 bases and J shed 4 bases, with 11 bases lying between them. Germline values: CDR1 KGHSH, CDR2 LQKENI. The length of the CDR3 is 14 residues. The CDR3 DNA reads as TGTGCCAGCTCACCCTGGAACGGGGCAGATACGCAGTATTTT. Translation: CASSPWNGADTQYF.